Here is one T cell receptor (beta chain) with its context. The sample is drawn from a study of blood T cell repertoires in COVID-19. Libraries were prepared by immunoSEQ multiplex PCR; TCRdb keeps only in-frame clonotypes and omits some of them. Of 300,000 to 400,000 clones in the sample, about 90% were seen once. Material for sequencing was peripheral blood. The sequence derives from a woman in her fifties or sixties who had recovered from COVID-19.

CDR3 sequence reads: CASSQDGTSYNEQFF. The CDR3 DNA is TGTGCCAGCAGCCAAGACGGGACTAGCTACAATGAGCAGTTCTTC. The gene calls are TRBV4-2 and TRBJ2-1; 8 bases are a match to TRBD2. The J segment lost 3 bases and the V segment lost 0 bases, leaving 1 base of the junction unmatched. Germline loops: CDR1 LGHNA, CDR2 YNFKEQ. The CDR3 has 15 amino acids.